Listed below are T cell receptor beta chains from one sample, sequenced in a study of T cells in lung cancer brain metastases. Assay used: immunoSEQ multiplex PCR; TCRdb lists only in-frame clones, some missing. The sample holds 3,000 to 4,000 clones; about nine tenths are singletons and the top ten take 2.5% to 3%. The sample comprised tumor tissue from the primary lung tumor. These TCRs come from a man in his 70s with non-small cell lung cancer. The CDR3 runs from the conserved cysteine through the conserved F or W. The D gene is left open where the match is weak. Some rows have no size entry. The others give once, few or many, or a class for an expanded clone.

J gene,clone size,V gene,D gene,CDR3 DNA,CDR3 protein
TRBJ2-7,-,TRBV28,TRBD1,TGTGCCAGCAGGACCGGGACCTTCAAGGGGGCGGAAAACTTC,CASRTGTFKGAENF
TRBJ2-2,-,TRBV29-1,TRBD1,TGCAGCGTATCGACAGGGTCATTTTCCGGGGAGCTGTTTTTT,CSVSTGSFSGELFF
TRBJ2-3,once,TRBV5-5,-,TGTGCCAGCAGCTTCGAGGGAAGCACAGATACGCAGTATTTT,CASSFEGSTDTQYF
TRBJ2-3,-,TRBV13,TRBD1,TGTGCCAGCAGCTCTCAAAGGGACAGGGAGGTGGGCACAGATACGCAGTATTTT,CASSSQRDREVGTDTQYF
TRBJ2-1,-,TRBV7-2,TRBD2,TGTGCCAGCAGCGTCTTAGCGGGGGGACTCGAGCAGTTCTTC,CASSVLAGGLEQFF
TRBJ2-1,-,TRBV18,-,TGTGCCAGCTCACCACCGGCAAGCGGGTCTCACAATGAGCAGTTCTTC,CASSPPASGSHNEQFF
TRBJ1-2,-,TRBV18,TRBD1,TGTGCCAGCTCCGGGACAGGGGGCGATGGCTACACCTTC,CASSGTGGDGYTF
TRBJ2-7,-,TRBV6-5,TRBD2,TGTGCCAGCAGTCCCACGACTAGCGGGGGTTACGAGCAGTACTTC,CASSPTTSGGYEQYF
TRBJ1-5,-,TRBV9,TRBD1,TGTGCCAGCAGCGCAGGGGGCGGCAATCAGCCCCAGCATTTT,CASSAGGGNQPQHF
TRBJ2-3,once,TRBV4-1,-,TGCGCCAGCAGCCAAGGCGGTGGGCAGTATTTT,CASSQGGGQYF
TRBJ1-6,-,TRBV9,TRBD1,TGTGCCAGCAGTACGGGGACAGGGGATTCACCCCTCCACTTT,CASSTGTGDSPLHF
TRBJ2-1,-,TRBV2,-,TGTGCCAGCAGTGAACCTTACAATGAGCAGTTCTTC,CASSEPYNEQFF
TRBJ2-7,-,TRBV28,-,TGTGCCAGCAGAATCGATAGCTCCTACGAGCAGTACTTC,CASRIDSSYEQYF
TRBJ2-1,-,TRBV7-2,TRBD2,TGTGCCAGCAGCTCGGGACTAGCGGGAGGATTTGAGCAGTTCTTC,CASSSGLAGGFEQFF
TRBJ1-1,-,TRBV28,-,TGTGCCAGCAGTCGAACCGGGGCTGATTCTGAAGCTTTCTTT,CASSRTGADSEAFF
TRBJ2-5,-,TRBV12-5,TRBD2,TGTGCTAGTGGTTTGGGGGCGGGAGGTAGGGGAGAGACCCAGTACTTC,CASGLGAGGRGETQYF
TRBJ1-2,-,TRBV5-4,-,TGTGCCAGCAGCTCCGACCGGGACAAGGGCTACACCTTC,CASSSDRDKGYTF
TRBJ1-4,-,TRBV18,-,TGTGCCAGCTCACCAGGATCAACTAATGAAAAACTGTTTTTT,CASSPGSTNEKLFF
TRBJ2-1,-,TRBV9,TRBD2,TGTGCCAGCAGCGTACGCGGGGGGCCGAGGAATGAGCAGTTCTTC,CASSVRGGPRNEQFF
TRBJ1-6,few,TRBV11-2,-,TGTGCCAGCAGCGCCTATGGTGAGAATTCACCCCTCCACTTT,CASSAYGENSPLHF
TRBJ1-2,-,TRBV4-1,-,TGCGCCAGCAGCCAATCCGGCAGGGTCGTCGGAAACTATGGCTACACCTTC,CASSQSGRVVGNYGYTF
TRBJ1-1,-,TRBV7-6,-,TGTGCCAGCAGCTTAGGACCGAGGGTTGAAGCTTTCTTT,CASSLGPRVEAFF
TRBJ2-1,-,TRBV29-1,-,TGTAGCGTTGACCCCTACAATGAGCAGTTCTTC,CSVDPYNEQFF
TRBJ1-1,-,TRBV18,-,TGTGCCAGCTCACCACGTCAGGGGCAAGACACTGAAGCTTTCTTT,CASSPRQGQDTEAFF
TRBJ2-5,-,TRBV7-2,TRBD2,TGTGCCAGCAGCTTTCAGCGACTAGCGGGGGCCTATACTCAAGAGACCCAGTACTTC,CASSFQRLAGAYTQETQYF
TRBJ1-1,-,TRBV2,-,TGTGCCAGCAGGGTCGGACAGAACACTGAAGCTTTCTTT,CASRVGQNTEAFF
TRBJ1-6,-,TRBV12-5,-,TGTGCTAGTGGTTTGTTAACACATAGCCAGGGATATAATTCACCCCTCCACTTT,CASGLLTHSQGYNSPLHF
TRBJ2-7,-,TRBV5-1,-,TGCGCCAGCAGCCCGAGCTCCTACGAGCAGTACTTC,CASSPSSYEQYF
TRBJ1-3,-,TRBV10-3,TRBD1,TGTGCCATCAGTTACGGGGCGACAGGGAATGGAAACACCATATATTTT,CAISYGATGNGNTIYF
TRBJ1-2,-,TRBV2,-,TGTGCCAGCAGGGCAGGGGTGGGTTATGGCTACACCTTC,CASRAGVGYGYTF
TRBJ2-7,-,TRBV6-6,TRBD1,TGTGCCAGCAGTTACGACCATGGGACAGGGGCCTACGAGCAGTACTTC,CASSYDHGTGAYEQYF
TRBJ2-3,-,TRBV7-2,-,TGTGCCAGCAACTTAGGACAAGATACGCAGTATTTT,CASNLGQDTQYF
TRBJ2-7,-,TRBV27,-,TGTGCCAGCAGTTTTGGGGGGGCCAGGGGCGAGCAGTACTTC,CASSFGGARGEQYF
TRBJ2-7,-,TRBV5-1,TRBD1,TGCGCCAGCAATCAGGTGACAGGGGGCGAGCAGTACTTC,CASNQVTGGEQYF
TRBJ2-7,-,TRBV7-2,TRBD2,TGTGCCAGCAGCCCCCCGCGGGAGTGGTCCTACGAGCAGTACTTC,CASSPPREWSYEQYF
TRBJ2-6,-,TRBV18,TRBD1,TGTGCCAGCTCACTGGGACAGGGGGTCTCTGGGGCCAACGTCCTGACTTTC,CASSLGQGVSGANVLTF
TRBJ2-4,-,TRBV18,TRBD2,TGTGCCAGCTCACTAGCTCTGACTAGCGGGTCGAAAAACATTCAGTACTTC,CASSLALTSGSKNIQYF
TRBJ1-6,-,TRBV6-1,-,TGTGCCAGCAGGCTTCAGACTAATTCACCCCTCCACTTT,CASRLQTNSPLHF
TRBJ1-1,-,TRBV10-2,-,TGCGCCAGCGAAGGGGCGCTGAACACTGAAGCTTTCTTT,CASEGALNTEAFF
TRBJ2-2,-,TRBV18,TRBD2,TGTGCCAGCTCACCGCGGAAGCGGGGGAACACCGGGGAGCTGTTTTTT,CASSPRKRGNTGELFF
TRBJ2-2,-,TRBV5-1,TRBD2,TGCGCCAGCAGCTTCCTTCGAGCGGGGGGGAACACCGGGGAGCTGTTTTTT,CASSFLRAGGNTGELFF
TRBJ2-6,-,TRBV7-9,-,TGTGCCAGCAGCTTAGGGCAGGGGGGGAATGGGGCCAACGTCCTGACTTTC,CASSLGQGGNGANVLTF
TRBJ1-2,-,TRBV13,-,TGTGCCAGCAGCTTAGGCGGCAGTTTGTATGGCTACACCTTC,CASSLGGSLYGYTF
TRBJ2-1,-,TRBV19,-,TGTGCCAGCCGTCGAGGGAGTTACAATGAGCAGTTCTTC,CASRRGSYNEQFF
TRBJ1-2,-,TRBV27,-,TGTGCCAGCAGTTTGGGCAGGGATTATGGCTACACCTTC,CASSLGRDYGYTF
TRBJ1-1,-,TRBV9,TRBD1,TGTGCCAGCAGCGTAGATCCAGGGGGTAACACTGAAGCTTTCTTT,CASSVDPGGNTEAFF
TRBJ2-5,-,TRBV7-9,-,TGTGCCAGCAGCTTAGGTATAGGTGGGGGGAAATTCCTTGAGACCCAGTACTTC,CASSLGIGGGKFLETQYF
TRBJ1-2,-,TRBV19,TRBD1,TGTGCCAGTGCGGGACAGGGTTTATATGGCTACACCTTC,CASAGQGLYGYTF
TRBJ1-2,-,TRBV2,TRBD1,TGTGCCAGCAGTGCCGACGACAGGGCATACTATGGCTACACCTTC,CASSADDRAYYGYTF
TRBJ2-2,-,TRBV9,TRBD1,TGTGCCAGCAGCGTAACTCCCAGACAGGGTTTAATCACCGGGGAGCTGTTTTTT,CASSVTPRQGLITGELFF
TRBJ2-3,-,TRBV7-2,-,TGTGCCAGCAGCTGGGTGAGGAGAGGCACAGATACGCAGTATTTT,CASSWVRRGTDTQYF
TRBJ2-1,-,TRBV19,-,TGTGCCAGTAGTCCGCGGACAGTCATCTACAATGAGCAGTTCTTC,CASSPRTVIYNEQFF
TRBJ2-1,-,TRBV6-5,-,TGTGCCAGCAGTTACTCAGTCTACAATGAGCAGTTCTTC,CASSYSVYNEQFF
TRBJ2-5,once,TRBV27,-,TGTGCCAGCAGTCCTTGGGGGTCCCAAGAGACCCAGTACTTC,CASSPWGSQETQYF